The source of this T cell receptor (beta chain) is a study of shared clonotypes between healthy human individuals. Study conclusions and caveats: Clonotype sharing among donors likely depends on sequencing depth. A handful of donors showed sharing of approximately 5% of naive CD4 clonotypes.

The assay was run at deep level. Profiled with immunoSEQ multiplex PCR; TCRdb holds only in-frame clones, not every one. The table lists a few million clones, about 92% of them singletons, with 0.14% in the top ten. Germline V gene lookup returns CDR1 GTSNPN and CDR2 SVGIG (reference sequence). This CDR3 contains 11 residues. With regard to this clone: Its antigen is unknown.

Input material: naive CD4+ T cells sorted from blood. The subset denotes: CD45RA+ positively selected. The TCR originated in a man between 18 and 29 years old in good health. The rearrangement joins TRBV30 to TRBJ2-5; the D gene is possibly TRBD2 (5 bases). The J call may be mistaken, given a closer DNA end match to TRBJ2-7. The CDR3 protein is CAWTGRDEQYF. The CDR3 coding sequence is TGTGCCTGGACGGGAAGGGACGAGCAGTACTTC.